This T cell receptor beta chain was captured in a study of T-cell memory formation after mild COVID-19 (dated by TCRdb to about 2021). Looking at the study overall: TCR sequence clusters from the two donors were found to be largely donor specific. In two donors, T-cell clones that expanded and contracted after mild COVID-19 were followed by sequencing TCRalpha and TCRbeta repertoires longitudinally. Two young, previously healthy adult volunteers, one female and one male, were included in the cohort. The paper as a whole reports these results and caveats: Balanced CD4/CD8 phenotypes were observed for clones contracting from day 15 to 85, whereas a bias towards CD4+ was observed for a second wave of clones expanding from day 15 to 37. Only a couple of mild cases were covered in the study, and larger cohorts including severe cases with pre-infection samples were considered necessary. Contracting CD4+ clones appeared mostly in the CM and EM memory subsets, whereas CD8+ clones were enriched in EMRA. Whether the second-wave clones peaking on day 37 were SARS-CoV-2 specific was not confirmed. Some responding clones were detected in pre-infection memory, suggesting pre-existing cross-reactive memory T cells joined the SARS-CoV-2 response.

This clonotype was detected many times. Its antigen is still unknown. No per-base quality is available; no much larger clone lies one base away. PBMCs were isolated by Ficoll-Paque density gradient centrifugation. The CDR3 starts with the cysteine, ends with the phenylalanine, and has 17 residues. Only CDR3 DNA remains: 51 bases, in frame from the first base. CDR1 and CDR2 are read off the germline V gene (reference sequence) as SEHNR and FQNEAQ. Trimming takes 5 bases from V and 4 bases from J, and the germline ends sit 22 bases apart. Instrument on record: Illumina NovaSeq 6000. Using 5'RACE with constant-segment primers, TCRalpha and TCRbeta cDNA libraries were constructed, with sample barcodes and unique molecular identifiers added in the process. Trizol reagent was used to extract RNA from every sample. Amplification of the libraries took two PCR steps, and the second step added a second sample barcode plus Illumina TruSeq adapters. Libraries were sequenced on an Illumina NovaSeq with 2 x 150 bp paired-end reads. The original pipeline was this. The reads were demultiplexed and collapsed into UMI-guided consensus sequences using migec v1.2.7. With mixcr v2.1.11, UMI consensuses were aligned to TRA and TRB V and J templates and assembled into clonotypes. Clonotypes were classified as expanded or contracted when called significant by both edgeR and NoisET, with noise models trained on biological replicates. edgeR calls used a false discovery rate-adjusted p below 0.01 and a log2 fold-change threshold of 1. As an exploratory analysis of dynamics, max-normalized trajectories of the 1000 most abundant clonotypes were examined with PCA combined with hierarchical clustering. Each responding clone was given a CD4 or CD8 phenotype based on the CD4+ and CD8+ repertoires, which had been sequenced separately. TCRdb reprocessed the public reads (quality trimming at Q25 with fastp, clone calling with MiXCR) and kept in-frame beta chains. Entries are consolidated by CDR3 protein sequence, retaining the most common genes and DNA. The V and J calls here are based on TCRdb, not the publication. Present in this sample are some 450,000 distinct CDR3 sequences, 15% to 20% of which were seen just once. About 22% of the sample is in the top ten clones.

This clonotype was sampled from a man in his late teens or twenties who had mild COVID-19 (a few samples of this study predate the infection). The sample titles of this study are shuffled in the database, so cell type and time point are left out; the donor was told from shared clones. What was sequenced was PBMCs or a T cell subset sorted from them (not recorded which). The chain is assembled from TRBV7-9 and TRBJ2-3, with the D gene uncertain. CDR3 reads: CASSPAPLRGRSDTQYF. The sequence in DNA is TGTGCCAGCAGCCCTGCCCCGTTGCGAGGAAGATCAGATACGCAGTATTTT.